This passage covers 26 T cell receptor beta chains from one sample sequenced in a study of radiotherapy plus CTLA-4 blockade in lung cancer. Profiled with immunoSEQ multiplex PCR; TCRdb holds only in-frame clones, not every one. The sample has around 130,000 clones, just under 90% seen once. The specimen was peripheral blood, collected from a patient treated with radiotherapy plus ipilimumab. Every receptor here comes from a human donor with non-small cell lung cancer that progressed on radiotherapy plus ipilimumab.

The chain recombines TRBV10-3 with TRBJ2-3; D is uncertain. With 0 bases removed from V and 6 bases from J, the gap between germline ends came to 7 bases. Germline CDR1 and CDR2: ENHRY and SYGVKD. The CDR3 length is 13 residues. DNA of the CDR3: TGTGCCATCAGTGAGTCGACTCGGGATACGCAGTATTTT. This codes for CAISESTRDTQYF.

The rearrangement joins TRBV18 to TRBJ2-1; the D is unclear. The ends were cut back, 2 bases at V and 4 bases at J, with 9 bases in the middle. The CDR3 spans 14 residues. Germline CDR1 is KGHSH and CDR2 is LQKENI. The CDR3 protein is CASSPGLVYNEQFF. As DNA, the CDR3 is TGTGCCAGCTCACCAGGGCTTGTATACAATGAGCAGTTCTTC.

This clone was seen a single time. The gene calls are TRBV7-9 and TRBJ2-7; the match to TRBD1 covers 8 bases. CDR1 and CDR2 from the germline V gene are SEHNR and FQNEAQ (reference sequence). The CDR3 covers 14 residues. The V and J ends lost 5 bases and 2 bases, in that order; junction bases with no gene match: 5. The CDR3 is CASSVGQATYEQYF. The CDR3 region has the DNA TGTGCCAGCAGCGTGGGACAGGCCACCTACGAGCAGTACTTC.

The chain is built from TRBV18 and TRBJ2-5, with D tentatively TRBD1 (5 bases). The germline V and J ends were trimmed by 2 bases and 5 bases, with 12 bases remaining between them. CDR1 and CDR2 (germline): KGHSH, LQKENI. The CDR3 is 14 residues long. CDR3 in DNA: TGTGCCAGCTCACCAGGCAGGGCGGTGGAGACCCAGTACTTC. This encodes CASSPGRAVETQYF.

V is TRBV19 and J is TRBJ2-1; D is possibly TRBD1 or TRBD2 (5 bases each). The CDR3 runs 11 residues. Per germline, CDR1 LNHDA and CDR2 SQIVND (reference sequence). The ends were cut back, 4 bases at V and 10 bases at J, with 8 bases in the middle. CDR3 in DNA: TGTGCCAGTAGTACTTGGGGGGAGCAGTTCTTC. As protein: CASSTWGEQFF.

The chain links TRBV30 to TRBJ2-3; D possibly matches TRBD1 or TRBD2 (5 bases each). Trimming cost V 2 bases and J 5 bases, with 8 bases left between them. In germline, CDR1 is GTSNPN, CDR2 SVGIG (reference sequence). The CDR3 runs 12 residues. In nucleotides, the CDR3 is TGTGCCTGGAGTCTTGGGGGAGATACGCAGTATTTT. It translates to CAWSLGGDTQYF.

V usage is TRBV19 and J usage is TRBJ2-2; 8 nucleotides line up with TRBD1. The J segment lost 6 bases and the V segment lost 1 base, leaving 4 bases of the junction unmatched. This CDR3 has 15 amino acids. Germline loops: CDR1 LNHDA, CDR2 SQIVND (reference sequence). The CDR3 nucleotides read TGTGCCAGTAGTATAGGGGCAGGGGGCTCCGGGGAGCTGTTTTTT. Translating it yields CASSIGAGGSGELFF.

This chain uses TRBV6-6 with TRBJ2-7; 9 positions agree with TRBD2. Trimming removed 6 bases from V and 7 bases from J; junction bases left unmatched: 13. The germline CDR1 and CDR2 sequences are MNHNY and SVGAGI (reference sequence). The CDR3 is 15 amino acids. Here the CDR3 DNA reads TGTGCCAGCAGATCTCCTCGCGGGAGGGCCAGGGAGCAGTACTTC. Its translation is CASRSPRGRAREQYF.

V gene TRBV11-2 combines with J gene TRBJ1-4; possibly TRBD1 for D (5 bases). V lost 1 base to trimming and J lost 7 bases, with 13 bases between them. This CDR3 spans 15 amino acids. CDR1 SGHAT and CDR2 FQNNGV come from the germline V gene. CDR3 nucleotide sequence: TGTGCCAGCAGCTTAGCGCAGGGCGGGATTGAAAAACTGTTTTTT. Translation: CASSLAQGGIEKLFF.

J is TRBJ2-2 and V is TRBV5-1; D may correspond to TRBD1 or TRBD2 (5 bases each). Germline lookup yields CDR1 SGHRS and CDR2 YFSETQ. V gave up 6 bases and J gave up 4 bases, with 13 bases separating them. The CDR3 sequence is 14 residues long. Here the CDR3 reads CASKEGRITGELFF. The CDR3 DNA reads TGCGCCAGCAAAGAGGGGCGAATCACCGGGGAGCTGTTTTTT.

The rearrangement links TRBV14 to TRBJ1-2; no clear D. Trimming left V 0 bases short and J 5 bases short, with 7 bases between. Germline CDR1 reads SGHDN; CDR2 reads FVKESK. The CDR3 is made up of 13 amino acids. CDR3 sequence: CASSQEHGYGYTF. The CDR3 DNA reads as TGTGCCAGCAGCCAAGAACACGGGTATGGCTACACCTTC.

This chain links TRBV29-1 with TRBJ2-1; tentatively, D is TRBD2 (5 bases). The germline V and J ends were trimmed by 8 bases and 0 bases, with 20 bases remaining between them. The length of the CDR3 is 16 residues. Germline CDR1 and CDR2: SQVTM and ANQGSEA. The CDR3 protein is CSIPGEDSGSYNEQFF. The CDR3 DNA is TGCAGCATCCCCGGCGAGGACTCCGGCTCCTACAATGAGCAGTTCTTC.

V gene TRBV2 combines with J gene TRBJ2-5, with 8 positions matching TRBD2. Germline assignment: CDR1 SNHLY and CDR2 FYNNEI. The V gene end was trimmed by 7 bases and the J gene end by 5 bases; junction bases not matched to a gene: 9. There are 14 residues in the CDR3. The CDR3 spells CASTPSGRGETQYF. CDR3 DNA: TGTGCCAGCACCCCCAGCGGGAGAGGGGAGACCCAGTACTTC. The full variable domain, completed using reference TRBV2 and TRBJ2-5, is EPEVTQTPSHQVTQMGQEVILRCVPISNHLYFYWYRQILGQKVEFLVSFYNNEISEKSEIFDDQFSVERPDGSNFTLKIRSTKLEDSAMYFCASTPSGRGETQYFGPGTRLLVL.

CDR3 loop: CASSRGLAVYEQYF. CDR3 bases: TGTGCCAGCAGCCGCGGACTAGCGGTCTACGAGCAGTACTTC. This sequence joins TRBV11-2 and TRBJ2-7, with 10 bases fitting TRBD2. Per the germline V gene, CDR1 is SGHAT and CDR2 is FQNNGV. This CDR3 region has 14 residues. Trimming removed 5 bases from V and 3 bases from J; junction bases left unmatched: 4.

The V and J genes are TRBV28 and TRBJ1-5; TRBD1 might be the D (5 bases). CDR1 is MDHEN, CDR2 SYDVKM, per germline. V dropped 6 bases and J dropped 6 bases, with 18 bases sitting between them. The length of the CDR3 is 15 residues. Here the CDR3 DNA reads TGTGCCAGCAGCCCCGGGGGTAGCGGGCGTCAGCCCCAGCATTTT. Translation gives CASSPGGSGRQPQHF. The full variable domain, completed using reference TRBV28 and TRBJ1-5, is DVKVTQSSRYLVKRTGEKVFLECVQDMDHENMFWYRQDPGLGLRLIYFSYDVKMKEKGDIPEGYSVSREKKERFSLILESASTNQTSMYLCASSPGGSGRQPQHFGDGTRLSIL.

V gene TRBV6-5 combines with J gene TRBJ2-7, with TRBD2 identical over 8 bases. J gave up 3 bases and V 7 bases, and 2 bases lay outside the gene matches. The germline V gene encodes CDR1 MNHEY and CDR2 SVGAGI. The CDR3 is 12 residues long. In nucleotides, the CDR3 is TGTGCCAGCACAGCGGGAGACTACGAGCAGTACTTC. Protein: CASTAGDYEQYF.

The rearrangement joins TRBV11-2 to TRBJ2-4, with D perhaps TRBD1 (5 bases). The CDR3 extends over 16 amino acids. With 1 base removed from V and 0 bases from J, the gap between germline ends came to 10 bases. CDR1 and CDR2 from the germline V gene are SGHAT and FQNNGV. The CDR3 DNA sequence: TGTGCCAGCAGCTTAGGGGGCAGCCGAGCCAAAAACATTCAGTACTTC. This codes for CASSLGGSRAKNIQYF.

The genes are TRBV19 and TRBJ1-2, with D unclear. Trimming took 5 bases from V and 1 from J, leaving 11 bases between them. This CDR3 region has 14 residues. CDR1 LNHDA and CDR2 SQIVND come from the germline V gene (reference sequence). The CDR3 region has the DNA TGTGCCAGTAGTCCCATCACGAATAACTATGGCTACACCTTC. Translating gives CASSPITNNYGYTF. Together with reference TRBV19 and TRBJ1-2, the CDR3 gives the full variable domain: DGGITQSPKYLFRKEGQNVTLSCEQNLNHDAMYWYRQDPGQGLRLIYYSQIVNDFQKGDIAEGYSVSREKKESFPLTVTSAQKNPTAFYLCASSPITNNYGYTFGSGTRLTVV.

J is TRBJ2-1 and V is TRBV5-1; tentative D call: TRBD2 (6 bases). CDR1 and CDR2 from the germline V gene are SGHRS and YFSETQ. Trimming left V 3 bases short and J 6 bases short, with 10 bases between. The CDR3 sequence is 13 residues long. The CDR3 loop reads CASSWGTLNEQFF. CDR3 DNA sequence: TGCGCCAGCAGCTGGGGGACTCTCAATGAGCAGTTCTTC.

The chain uses TRBV27 and TRBJ1-5, with D uncertain. The V gene lost 0 bases and the J gene lost 9 bases, with 9 bases spanning the gap. Germline V gives CDR1 MNHEY, CDR2 SMNVEV (reference sequence). The CDR3 has 13 residues. This CDR3 reads CASSLSSPGPQHF. The CDR3 DNA sequence: TGTGCCAGCAGTTTATCGAGCCCGGGGCCCCAGCATTTT.

This clone was seen once. The DNA for the CDR3 is TGTGCCAGCAGTGAATTCGGGAATGAGCAGTTCTTC. Translating gives CASSEFGNEQFF. The V gene is TRBV25-1, the J gene TRBJ2-1; D is unclear. Trimming pared 1 base from V and 7 bases from J, leaving 5 bases between. The CDR3 has 12 amino acids. The V gene's germline CDR1 is MGHDK and CDR2 SYGVNS.

The rearrangement uses TRBV6-6 and TRBJ2-7; weak D call: TRBD2 (6 bases). The germline CDR1 and CDR2 sequences are MNHNY and SVGAGI (reference sequence). This CDR3 region has 15 residues. The V end was cut by 6 bases, the J end by 0 bases, with 15 bases between. CDR3 sequence: CASSPGGAPSYEQYF. The DNA for the CDR3 is TGTGCCAGCAGCCCAGGCGGGGCCCCCTCCTACGAGCAGTACTTC.

The chain employs TRBV27 and TRBJ2-2; TRBD1 matches at 8 bases. The J segment lost 5 bases and the V segment lost 6 bases, leaving 8 bases of the junction unmatched. Germline V gene data show CDR1 as MNHEY and CDR2 as SMNVEV (reference sequence). The CDR3 is made up of 15 amino acids. DNA for the CDR3: TGTGCCAGCAGACGGTCAGGGGGCTGGACCGGGGAGCTGTTTTTT. This translates into CASRRSGGWTGELFF.

This chain uses TRBV10-1 with TRBJ1-3; 12 bases are a match to TRBD1. V lost 4 bases and J lost 3; bases outside the gene matches: 4. The CDR3 runs to 16 residues. Germline V gene lookup returns CDR1 WNHNN and CDR2 SYGVQD (reference sequence). CDR3 protein: CASSAGTGGFGNTIYF. In nucleotides, the CDR3 is TGCGCCAGCAGTGCTGGGACAGGGGGCTTTGGAAACACCATATATTTT.

The chain carries TRBV15 and TRBJ2-7; D is possibly TRBD1 or TRBD2 (5 bases each). V lost 5 bases, J lost 5 bases, and 19 bases lay in between. Germline loops: CDR1 LNHNV, CDR2 YYDKDF (reference sequence). This CDR3 has 15 amino acids. CDR3 region: CATSSLPGPEHEQYF. DNA for the CDR3: TGTGCCACCAGCTCCCTCCCGGGACCAGAGCACGAGCAGTACTTC.

The chain has TRBV6-6 and TRBJ1-2, with D tentatively TRBD1 (5 bases). V lost 5 bases and J lost 3, with 19 bases in between. CDR1 and CDR2 from the germline V gene are MNHNY and SVGAGI (reference sequence). This CDR3 contains 16 residues. This CDR3 is CASSAGPSDRYYGYTF. DNA of the CDR3: TGTGCCAGCAGTGCGGGACCATCGGATCGATACTATGGCTACACCTTC.